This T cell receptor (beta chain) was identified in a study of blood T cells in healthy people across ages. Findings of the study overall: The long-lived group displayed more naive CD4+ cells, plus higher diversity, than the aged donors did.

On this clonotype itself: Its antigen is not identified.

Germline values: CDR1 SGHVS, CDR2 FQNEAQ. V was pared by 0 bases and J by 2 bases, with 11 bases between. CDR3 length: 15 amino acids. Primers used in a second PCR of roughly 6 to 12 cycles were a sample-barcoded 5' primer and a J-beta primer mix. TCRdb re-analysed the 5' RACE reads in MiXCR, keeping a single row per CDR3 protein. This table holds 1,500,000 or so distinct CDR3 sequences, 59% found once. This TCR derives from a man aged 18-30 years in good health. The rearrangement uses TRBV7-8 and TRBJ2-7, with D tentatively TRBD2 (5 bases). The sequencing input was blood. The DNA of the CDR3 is TGTGCCAGCAGCTTAGCCCGGGGTTTGGCCTACGAGCAGTACTTC. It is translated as CASSLARGLAYEQYF.